The 2 T cell receptor beta chains presented below share a single source sample, sequenced in a study of technical replicates of blood from a few donors. Only in-frame clones appear in the TCRdb table, and some are missing; sequencing was by immunoSEQ multiplex PCR. The sample has tens of thousands of clones; around 97% are singletons. The sequencing input was T cells isolated from PBMCs. The receptors stem from a human donor in good health.

V is TRBV6-4 and J is TRBJ2-1; 9 bases fit TRBD1. This CDR3 spans 15 amino acids. V lost 6 bases and J lost 6; bases outside the gene matches: 9. Germline V CDR1 and CDR2: MRHNA, SNTAGT. CDR3 DNA: TGTGCCAGCAGCCACGGGACAGGGTCGGGCAATGAGCAGTTCTTC. Translating gives CASSHGTGSGNEQFF.

The chain is built from TRBV2 and TRBJ2-7; D perhaps matches TRBD1 (6 bases). The CDR3 consists of 11 residues. The germline V gene has CDR1 SNHLY and CDR2 FYNNEI. The ends were cut back, 10 bases at V and 4 bases at J, with 11 bases in the middle. As DNA, the CDR3 is TGTGCCATTATACAGGGTTACGAGCAGTACTTC. Translation gives CAIIQGYEQYF.